This TCR beta chain was found in a study of shared clonotypes between healthy human individuals. Study-wide results and caveats: Naive CD4 clonotypes overlapped across a few donors at around 5%.

The assay was run at deep level. Sorted subsets were amplified in replicate PCRs using approximately 0.2 ug DNA, approximately 30,000 T cell genomes. The data were produced by immunoSEQ multiplex PCR, yet TCRdb's version contains in-frame clones alone and is incomplete. The sample includes over 2 million clones, about 95% of them seen just once. CD8 cells classed as naive were CD45RO-negative and positively selected for CCR7, excluding terminally differentiated effector memory CD45RA+ cells. Note on this clone: Its antigen is undetermined.

The TCR originated in a man aged 18 to 30 in good health. Sequencing input: naive CD8+ T cells sorted from blood.

The CDR3 is CASSLTGVHGDTQYF. DNA for the CDR3: TGTGCCAGCAGCTTGACAGGGGTCCATGGAGATACGCAGTATTTT. The V gene is TRBV9, the J gene TRBJ2-3; 8 positions agree with TRBD1. The CDR3 sequence is 15 residues long. Germline-derived CDR1 and CDR2 are SGDLS and YYNGEE. Unmatched junction bases numbered 9, after V lost 4 bases and J lost 5 bases.